Each of the 29 T cell receptor beta chains below was sequenced from the same sample in a study of T cells of healthy individuals (dated 2018 in TCRdb). Library generation was performed with 5' RACE. Sequencer: Illumina MiSeq. TCRdb passed the public sequencing reads through fastp at Q25 and MiXCR, retaining productive beta sequences. Records with the same CDR3 protein are collapsed into one entry carrying the most frequent genes and DNA. The sample data list some 100,000 distinct CDR3 sequences, and approximately 18% of these were observed just once. The ten largest clones capture 6.2% of the sample. Receptor source: a human donor in good health.

The rearrangement uses TRBV23-1 and TRBJ2-7; D not certain. TRBV23-1 is classed as an ORF, of uncertain function. Trimming took off 0 bases at V and 0 bases at J, with 9 bases between the two ends. The length of the CDR3 is 15 residues. The CDR3 nucleotides read TGCGCCAGCAGTCAATCGTTCCCGGACTCCTACGAGCAGTACTTC. Protein product: CASSQSFPDSYEQYF.

This clonotype has a count of ten or more. The chain combines TRBV5-1 with TRBJ2-1, with no clear D. This CDR3 is 12 amino acids long. Germline lookup yields CDR1 SGHRS and CDR2 YFSETQ. With 4 bases removed from V and 9 bases from J, the gap between germline ends came to 11 bases. The CDR3 loop is CASSPTMTEQFF. DNA for the CDR3: TGCGCCAGCAGCCCGACGATGACTGAGCAGTTCTTC. Variable domain in full (rest from reference TRBV5-1 and TRBJ2-1): KAGVTQTPRYLIKTRGQQVTLSCSPISGHRSVSWYQQTPGQGLQFLFEYFSETQRNKGNFPGRFSGRQFSNSRSEMNVSTLELGDSALYLCASSPTMTEQFFGPGTRLTVL.

This clonotype has just a few counts. The chain carries TRBV7-7 and TRBJ2-3; no clear D. CDR1 and CDR2 (germline): SSHAT, FNYEAQ (reference sequence). V lost 4 bases and J 5 bases, leaving 7 bases between the germline ends. The CDR3 totals 12 residues. CDR3 sequence (DNA): TGTGCCAGCAGCTCCTCTGGAGATACGCAGTATTTT. Its protein product is CASSSSGDTQYF.

This clonotype was seen only a few times. J is TRBJ2-5 and V is TRBV11-1; TRBD2 matches 12 bases. Germline V lookup: CDR1 SGHAT, CDR2 FQDESV (reference sequence). With 5 bases clipped from V and 5 bases from J, the junction kept 9 bases outside the gene matches. The CDR3 loop spans 16 amino acids. CDR3 DNA: TGTGCCAGCAGCCCTCGACTAGCGGGAGCTAGGGAGACCCAGTACTTC. Its protein is CASSPRLAGARETQYF.

This chain joins TRBV3-1 and TRBJ2-1, with TRBD2 matching over 11 bases. The CDR3 loop spans 17 amino acids. J gave up 4 bases and V 3 bases, and 8 bases lay outside the gene matches. CDR1 and CDR2 from the germline V gene are LGHDT and YNNKEL (reference sequence). The CDR3 loop is CASSHTGLAGRYNEQFF. The CDR3 coding sequence is TGTGCCAGCAGCCACACCGGACTAGCGGGCAGATACAATGAGCAGTTCTTC.

The chain couples TRBV24-1 to TRBJ2-7; the D gene could be TRBD1 or TRBD2 (5 bases each). V was clipped by 12 bases and J by 3 bases, with 14 bases between them. The CDR3 sequence is 12 residues long. CDR1 KGHDR and CDR2 SFDVKD come from the germline V gene. CDR3 in amino acids: CAPRGRDYEQYF. The CDR3 nucleotides are TGTGCCCCTAGGGGACGGGACTACGAGCAGTACTTC.

The chain recombines TRBV15 with TRBJ2-3; D is undetermined. The V gene's germline CDR1 is LNHNV and CDR2 YYDKDF (reference sequence). Trimming pared 2 bases from V and 2 bases from J, leaving 5 bases between. The CDR3 has 13 residues. The CDR3 sequence: CATSRTATDTQYF. The CDR3 nucleotides are TGTGCCACCAGCAGAACAGCCACAGATACGCAGTATTTT.

This clonotype was seen more than once but under ten times. CDR3 DNA: TGTGCCACCACGGACAGGAGCTACGAGCAGTACTTC. It encodes CATTDRSYEQYF. V and J are TRBV7-9 and TRBJ2-7; 7 nucleotides align to TRBD1. This CDR3 region has 12 residues. The germline V gene has CDR1 SEHNR and CDR2 FQNEAQ (reference sequence). Trimming removed 10 bases from V and 3 bases from J; junction bases left unmatched: 6.

There are a few counts of this clonotype. This chain connects TRBV4-1 to TRBJ1-1; the match to TRBD1 covers 10 bases. The ends lost 4 bases at V and 1 base at J; junction bases unmatched: 3. Germline V gene sequence: CDR1 MGHRA, CDR2 YSYEKL. The CDR3 consists of 15 residues. CDR3 residues: CASSPRDRGNTEAFF. The CDR3 DNA is TGCGCCAGCAGCCCCCGGGACAGGGGGAACACTGAAGCTTTCTTT.

This sequence joins TRBV27 and TRBJ2-1, with a tentative D call TRBD1 (5 bases). This CDR3 is 15 amino acids long. CDR1 is MNHEY, CDR2 SMNVEV, per germline (reference sequence). The V gene lost 6 bases and the J gene lost 8 bases, with 20 bases spanning the gap. The CDR3 protein is CASRPLWGSSDEQFF. The CDR3 region has the DNA TGTGCCAGCAGACCTCTGTGGGGCAGCTCCGATGAGCAGTTCTTC.

V usage is TRBV4-3 and J usage is TRBJ1-5; D call uncertain. The germline CDR1 and CDR2 sequences are LGHNA and YSLEER. V lost 0 bases and J 6 bases, leaving 12 bases between the germline ends. The CDR3 length is 15 residues. The CDR3 region is CASSQDSVLSQPQHF. The CDR3, as DNA: TGCGCCAGCAGCCAAGATTCGGTCCTCAGTCAGCCCCAGCATTTT.

This clonotype showed up many times. The CDR3 spells CASRNTGFREKLFF. The CDR3 DNA reads TGTGCCAGCCGGAACACAGGGTTCCGTGAAAAACTGTTTTTT. The rearrangement links TRBV6-5 to TRBJ1-4; the D gene is possibly TRBD1 (6 bases). CDR3 length: 14 amino acids. V lost 8 bases and J lost 7, with 17 bases in between. Germline-derived CDR1 and CDR2 are MNHEY and SVGAGI.

The gene calls are TRBV5-1 and TRBJ2-1; D is possibly TRBD2 (6 bases). The CDR3 length is 13 residues. In germline, CDR1 is SGHRS, CDR2 YFSETQ. V was cut by 2 bases and J by 7 bases, with 10 bases left in between. The CDR3: CASSLHSGNEQFF. CDR3 nucleotide sequence: TGCGCCAGCAGCTTACATAGCGGAAATGAGCAGTTCTTC.

This clonotype has a count of ten or more. The chain joins TRBV28 to TRBJ2-1, with TRBD2 identical over 10 bases. The CDR3 sequence is 14 residues long. V lost 10 bases to trimming and J lost 6 bases; unmatched junction nucleotides: 9. Looked up from germline, CDR1 is MDHEN and CDR2 is SYDVKM. Here the CDR3 reads CAIALAGVTNEQFF. The CDR3, as DNA: TGTGCCATTGCGCTAGCGGGAGTCACCAATGAGCAGTTCTTC. The complete variable domain, with remaining parts taken from reference TRBV28 and TRBJ2-1, reads DVKVTQSSRYLVKRTGEKVFLECVQDMDHENMFWYRQDPGLGLRLIYFSYDVKMKEKGDIPEGYSVSREKKERFSLILESASTNQTSMYLCAIALAGVTNEQFFGPGTRLTVL.

This clonotype was counted only a few times. The chain carries TRBV27 and TRBJ1-2, with D tentatively TRBD1 (6 bases). Germline loops: CDR1 MNHEY, CDR2 SMNVEV (reference sequence). Trimming cost V 5 bases and J 6 bases, with 16 bases left between them. The CDR3 covers 14 residues. CDR3 residues: CASSLQGGPHGYTF. The DNA of the CDR3 is TGTGCCAGCAGTCTCCAAGGGGGACCGCATGGCTACACCTTC.

There are a few counts of this clonotype. The chain links TRBV6-2 or TRBV6-3 to TRBJ2-1, with D perhaps TRBD1 or TRBD2 (5 bases each). Trimming shortened V by 6 bases and J by 9 bases, and 21 bases separated the two germline ends. Germline CDR1 and CDR2: MNHEY and SVGEGT. CDR3 length: 15 amino acids. The CDR3 region is CASSPWGTIPREQFF. The CDR3 DNA follows: TGTGCCAGCAGCCCTTGGGGGACGATCCCCCGTGAGCAGTTCTTC.

This clonotype was counted between two and nine times. CDR3 in DNA: TGTGCCAGCAGTTTAATCCGGGGACACTCCTACGAGCAGTACTTC. Translated, it gives CASSLIRGHSYEQYF. This rearrangement joins TRBV28 to TRBJ2-7; maybe TRBD1 (6 bases). V was shortened by 2 bases and J by 0 bases, with 11 bases between the two germline ends. The CDR3 totals 15 residues. Germline CDR1 reads MDHEN; CDR2 reads SYDVKM.

This clonotype was recorded at least ten times. The chain has TRBV4-3 and TRBJ1-2; D gene unclear. Germline V gene sequence: CDR1 LGHNA, CDR2 YSLEER. The V and J ends lost 0 bases and 0 bases respectively, with 11 bases between them. This CDR3 spans 16 amino acids. CDR3 DNA sequence: TGCGCCAGCAGCCAAGAAGGACGGCTACCTAACTATGGCTACACCTTC. It codes for CASSQEGRLPNYGYTF.

This clonotype was found a few times. V usage is TRBV11-2 and J usage is TRBJ1-6; D unresolved. Trimming left V 3 bases short and J 0 bases short, with 12 bases between. CDR3 size: 17 residues. In germline, CDR1 is SGHAT, CDR2 FQNNGV. The CDR3 DNA is TGTGCCAGCAGCTTTTTCTTAGAAAGCTCCTATAATTCACCCCTCCACTTT. The encoded protein is CASSFFLESSYNSPLHF.

This clonotype was observed a handful of times. The junction shows a germline mismatch at one end, possibly a read error. The chain joins TRBV7-9 to TRBJ2-5; 7 bases map to TRBD1. The CDR3 is 11 amino acids. Per germline, CDR1 SEHNR and CDR2 FQNEAQ (reference sequence). This chain's CDR3 is CASSLGDSQHF. Written as DNA, the CDR3 is TGTGCCAGCAGCTTAGGGGACAGTCAGCACTTC.

This chain connects TRBV7-9 to TRBJ2-7, with D possibly being TRBD2 (6 bases). Trimming cost V 5 bases and J 3 bases, with 23 bases left between them. The germline V gene has CDR1 SEHNR and CDR2 FQNEAQ (reference sequence). There are 17 residues in the CDR3. The CDR3 DNA reads as TGTGCCAGCAGCACTCTCCGGACTATCGGGAATCACTACGAGCAGTACTTC. Protein product: CASSTLRTIGNHYEQYF.

The CDR3 coding sequence is TGTGCCACCAGTGACACGCGACAGGGAGGTGTGAAGACCCAGTACTTC. Translating gives CATSDTRQGGVKTQYF. The genes are TRBV24-1 and TRBJ2-5, with D maybe TRBD1 (7 bases). The CDR3 extends over 16 amino acids. V lost 4 bases and J lost 6, with 20 bases in between. The V gene's germline CDR1 is KGHDR and CDR2 SFDVKD.

This clonotype was recorded many times. The chain combines TRBV28 with TRBJ1-3; unclear D gene. With 8 bases removed from V and 0 bases from J, the gap between germline ends came to 8 bases. Germline V gene lookup returns CDR1 MDHEN and CDR2 SYDVKM. The CDR3 sequence is 13 residues long. The CDR3 DNA reads as TGTGCCAGCGGGCGGGGCTCTGGAAACACCATATATTTT. Amino acids: CASGRGSGNTIYF.

V gene TRBV4-3 combines with J gene TRBJ2-2; TRBD1 matches 8 bases. The CDR3 totals 17 residues. The V gene's germline CDR1 is LGHNA and CDR2 YSLEER. V trimming: 2 bases; J trimming: 3 bases; junction bases outside the gene matches: 8. CDR3 sequence: CASSQLRTGLDTGELFF. CDR3 sequence (DNA): TGCGCCAGCAGCCAACTCCGGACAGGGCTTGACACCGGGGAGCTGTTTTTT.

This clonotype was seen at least ten times. DNA of the CDR3: TGTGCCAGCAGCGTAGCGATGAGTGGATACGAGCAGTACTTC. It encodes CASSVAMSGYEQYF. The V gene is TRBV9, the J gene TRBJ2-7; no firm D call. V shed 0 bases and J shed 4 bases, with 11 bases lying between them. The CDR3 is made up of 14 amino acids. Germline-derived CDR1 and CDR2 are SGDLS and YYNGEE. Full variable domain (rest looked up from reference TRBV9 and TRBJ2-7): DSGVTQTPKHLITATGQRVTLRCSPRSGDLSVYWYQQSLDQGLQFLIQYYNGEERAKGNILERFSAQQFPDLHSELNLSSLELGDSALYFCASSVAMSGYEQYFGPGTRLTVT.

This clonotype turned up a few times. The chain links TRBV4-3 to TRBJ1-2; TRBD1 agrees at 7 bases. This CDR3 contains 15 residues. V shed 0 bases and J 1 base; nucleotides not matched to a gene: 2. Germline CDR1 is LGHNA and CDR2 is YSLEER. The CDR3 bases are TGCGCCAGCAGCCAAGACGACAGGGTTAACTATGGCTACACCTTC. Translation gives CASSQDDRVNYGYTF.

This clonotype was observed at least ten times. The chain is built from TRBV4-2 and TRBJ2-1; TRBD2 agrees at 7 bases. The V gene's germline CDR1 is LGHNA and CDR2 YNFKEQ. The CDR3 consists of 15 residues. Losses at the gene ends were 0 bases for V and 6 bases for J; bases not matched to a gene: 5. This CDR3 is CASSQELADPNEQFF. CDR3 DNA sequence: TGTGCCAGCAGCCAAGAGCTAGCGGACCCCAATGAGCAGTTCTTC.

This clonotype was observed a few times. The V and J genes are TRBV21-1 and TRBJ2-2; the table's D gene call, TRBD1, was not cross checked with the DNA. TRBV21-1 is a known pseudogene. The CDR3 loop spans 16 amino acids. CDR3 region: CASSKAEGTNTGELFF. The CDR3 nucleotides read TGTGCCAGCAGCAAAGCAGAGGGGACGAACACCGGGGAGCTGTTTTTT.

Only a few counts were recorded for this clonotype. The V gene is TRBV4-3, the J gene TRBJ1-2; no clear D gene. V lost 0 bases and J 8 bases, leaving 16 bases between the germline ends. CDR1 LGHNA and CDR2 YSLEER come from the germline V gene. The CDR3 runs to 15 residues. In DNA form, the CDR3 reads TGCGCCAGCAGCCAAGACGGCGGAGGGAATGACGGCTACACCTTC. Its translation is CASSQDGGGNDGYTF.